This T cell receptor (beta chain) was profiled in a study of CD8 T cells in Susac syndrome. Random hexamers served to reverse transcribe roughly 0.5 to 1 ug RNA. A single record per CDR3 protein comes from TCRdb applying MiXCR to the immunoSEQ multiplex PCR reads. The sample contains 160,000 or so distinct CDR3 sequences, roughly 95% of which appear only once. The patients serving as multiple sclerosis controls were treatment-naive. They had stable or active relapsing-remitting disease and fulfilled revised McDonald criteria. V was pared by 3 bases and J by 8 bases, with 3 bases of the junction left unmatched. The CDR3 is made up of 13 amino acids.

The TCR was taken from a human donor with multiple sclerosis. V usage is TRBV12-3 or TRBV12-4 and J usage is TRBJ1-4, with 7 bases aligning to TRBD1. Sequencing was performed on CD4+ T cells from PBMCs. CDR3 bases: TGTGCCAGCAGTTTTCAGGGGGAGGAAAAACTGTTTTTT. This sequence encodes CASSFQGEEKLFF.